What follows are 20 T cell receptor beta chains derived from one specimen sequenced in a study of T cells expressing NK-cell markers (dated by TCRdb to about 2020). Library generation was performed with 5' RACE. Instrument on record: Illumina HiSeq 2000. TCRdb reanalyzed the reads, keeping one entry per CDR3 protein sequence and omitting DNA. The sample table includes under 600,000 distinct CDR3 sequences. The ten biggest clones cover under 1.5% of the sample. Sample: blood T cells: a sorted CD56 or NKG2C T cell subset, CD4+ or CD8+ T cells, or bulk PBMC T cells (not recorded which). These receptors were taken from a woman aged 50 to 60 in good health. Donor details come from another sample of the same person, matched by shared clones.

This chain uses TRBV5-1 with TRBJ1-1; TCRdb's D call, TRBD1, is unchecked because there is no DNA. The germline CDR1 and CDR2 sequences are SGHRS and YFSETQ. The CDR3 loop spans 14 amino acids. This CDR3 is CASKQQGGDTEAFF. The complete variable domain, with remaining parts taken from reference TRBV5-1 and TRBJ1-1, reads KAGVTQTPRYLIKTRGQQVTLSCSPISGHRSVSWYQQTPGQGLQFLFEYFSETQRNKGNFPGRFSGRQFSNSRSEMNVSTLELGDSALYLCASKQQGGDTEAFFGQGTRLTVV.

The chain carries TRBV7-9 and TRBJ2-5; no DNA is available, so the TRBD2 call from TCRdb remains unchecked. Looked up from germline, CDR1 is SEHNR and CDR2 is FQNEAQ (reference sequence). This CDR3 comprises 13 residues. The CDR3 sequence is CASSRTPQETQYF.

The CDR3 reads CASSVGGLAFRNEQFF. This chain connects TRBV9 to TRBJ2-1; TCRdb selects TRBD2, and the lack of DNA leaves this call unchecked. The CDR3 covers 16 residues. Germline values: CDR1 SGDLS, CDR2 YYNGEE. The full variable domain, rest sourced from reference TRBV9 and TRBJ2-1, is DSGVTQTPKHLITATGQRVTLRCSPRSGDLSVYWYQQSLDQGLQFLIQYYNGEERAKGNILERFSAQQFPDLHSELNLSSLELGDSALYFCASSVGGLAFRNEQFFGPGTRLTVL.

The rearrangement uses TRBV27 and TRBJ2-7; TCRdb proposes TRBD1, but this gene call is untestable without DNA. Per germline, CDR1 MNHEY and CDR2 SMNVEV (reference sequence). This CDR3 comprises 14 residues. CDR3 loop: CASEEKSPPYEQYF.

V gene TRBV2 combines with J gene TRBJ2-5; with no DNA, the TCRdb D assignment of TRBD2 cannot be verified. Per germline, CDR1 SNHLY and CDR2 FYNNEI. The CDR3 is 14 amino acids. CDR3 loop: CASSGVGERETQYF.

The V call is TRBV3-1, the J call TRBJ2-3; TCRdb lists TRBD1, though no DNA is available to test this call. Germline V gene lookup returns CDR1 LGHDT and CDR2 YNNKEL (reference sequence). The CDR3 covers 15 residues. The CDR3 sequence: CASSPGQRDTDTQYF.

The CDR3: CASTPVPTFTDTQYF. The chain couples TRBV2 to TRBJ2-3; TCRdb indicates TRBD2, and absent DNA this call remains unverified. This CDR3 contains 15 residues. Germline assignment: CDR1 SNHLY and CDR2 FYNNEI. Based on the CDR3 plus reference TRBV2 and TRBJ2-3, the full variable domain is EPEVTQTPSHQVTQMGQEVILRCVPISNHLYFYWYRQILGQKVEFLVSFYNNEISEKSEIFDDQFSVERPDGSNFTLKIRSTKLEDSAMYFCASTPVPTFTDTQYFGPGTRLTVL.

The V call is TRBV4-1, the J call TRBJ2-7; absent DNA, TCRdb's TRBD2 call cannot be checked. The CDR3 loop spans 17 amino acids. Germline V gene sequence: CDR1 MGHRA, CDR2 YSYEKL. CDR3 in amino acids: CASSPLAGVAAFGEQYF.

The V gene is TRBV7-9, the J gene TRBJ1-2. The CDR3 consists of 11 residues. CDR1 SEHNR and CDR2 FQNEAQ come from the germline V gene (reference sequence). CDR3: CASSLSEGYTF. Filled out from reference TRBV7-9 and TRBJ1-2, the complete variable domain reads DTGVSQNPRHKITKRGQNVTFRCDPISEHNRLYWYRQTLGQGPEFLTYFQNEAQLEKSRLLSDRFSAERPKGSFSTLEIQRTEQGDSAMYLCASSLSEGYTFGSGTRLTVV.

The chain employs TRBV4-2 and TRBJ2-1; TCRdb indicates TRBD2, and absent DNA this call remains unverified. Germline values: CDR1 LGHNA, CDR2 YNFKEQ. The CDR3 spans 16 residues. The CDR3 reads CASSRGEAGVGKEQFF.

The chain is built from TRBV24-1 and TRBJ2-1; TCRdb proposes TRBD1, but this gene call is untestable without DNA. CDR3 length: 12 amino acids. Germline V gives CDR1 KGHDR, CDR2 SFDVKD. CDR3 sequence: CATSGTGNEQFF.

V gene TRBV29-1 combines with J gene TRBJ1-5; TCRdb lists TRBD1, though no DNA is available to test this call. The germline V gene encodes CDR1 SQVTM and CDR2 ANQGSEA. There are 12 residues in the CDR3. This chain's CDR3 is CSVQGGGQPQHF.

The chain uses TRBV12-3 or TRBV12-4 and TRBJ2-7; the D gene TCRdb calls, TRBD1, cannot be checked with no DNA. The CDR3 is 17 residues long. CDR3 loop: CASSFKSLGRPSYEQYF.

The rearrangement joins TRBV5-1 to TRBJ2-2. The CDR3 contains 17 residues. CDR1 is SGHRS and CDR2 is YFSETQ in the germline V gene. The CDR3 protein is CASSLGVGLIDTGELFF.

The chain recombines TRBV7-2 with TRBJ2-7; TCRdb's D call, TRBD1, is unchecked because there is no DNA. Germline CDR1 is SGHTA and CDR2 is FQGNSA. CDR3 length equals 16 residues. CDR3 protein: CASSRPGQVLSYEQYF. Based on the CDR3 plus reference TRBV7-2 and TRBJ2-7, the full variable domain is GAGVSQSPSNKVTEKGKDVELRCDPISGHTALYWYRQSLGQGLEFLIYFQGNSAPDKSGLPSDRFSAERTGGSVSTLTIQRTQQEDSAVYLCASSRPGQVLSYEQYFGPGTRLTVT.

The V and J genes are TRBV5-1 and TRBJ2-5; TCRdb calls TRBD1, which cannot be checked without DNA. The germline gives CDR1 SGHRS, CDR2 YFSETQ. The CDR3 is 16 amino acids. The CDR3 reads CASSLQGRENQETQYF.

V and J are TRBV20-1 and TRBJ1-3. The CDR3 runs to 14 residues. Germline V CDR1 and CDR2: DFQATT, SNEGSKA (reference sequence). The CDR3 spells CSASRALSGNTIYF.

The chain combines TRBV9 with TRBJ2-3; lacking DNA, the TRBD2 call made by TCRdb goes unchecked. Germline V CDR1 and CDR2: SGDLS, YYNGEE. The CDR3 totals 19 residues. The CDR3 loop is CASSVTSGTRSIRTDTQYF.

This rearrangement joins TRBV6-1 to TRBJ1-1; lacking DNA, the TRBD1 call made by TCRdb goes unchecked. The CDR3 has 15 residues. The germline V gene encodes CDR1 MNHNS and CDR2 SASEGT. CDR3 amino acids: CASRALDRGNTEAFF.

The chain is built from TRBV5-5 and TRBJ2-5; lacking DNA, the TRBD1 call made by TCRdb goes unchecked. The CDR3 is made up of 14 amino acids. CDR1 SGHKS and CDR2 YYEKEE come from the germline V gene (reference sequence). CDR3 sequence reads: CASSLGTDAGTQYF.